This T cell receptor beta chain was identified in a study of T cells in Graves' hyperthyroidism and ophthalmopathy. Study background: Prior to any treatment, at the point of initial diagnosis, peripheral blood was collected. Study observations and caveats: Appearing also in blood were most of the thyroid clonotypes expanded above 0.001. For ophthalmopathy, model prediction preceded onset by a median around 7 months.

This clonotype was picked up a small number of times. Its antigen is unknown. Those patients with uncontrolled infection, other autoimmune disease, pregnancy or lactation were excluded. Using RNA transcripts as the source, TCR beta CDR3 regions were amplified. TCR CDR3 underwent first-round RT-PCR with the HTBI primer set. TCRdb re-called the multiplex PCR reads through MiXCR, storing one row per CDR3 protein. The sample holds 350,000 to 450,000 distinct CDR3 sequences; around an eighth are singletons and the top ten take around 28%. This receptor was identified in a man aged 50-59 years with Graves' ophthalmopathy. Sequencing input: blood.

For the CDR3, the DNA is TGTGCCAGCAGTTTTGGACAGATAGAGGGTTCGGAGACCCAGTACTTC. It is translated as CASSFGQIEGSETQYF. V and J are TRBV12-3 or TRBV12-4 and TRBJ2-5; D is perhaps TRBD1 (6 bases). CDR3 length: 16 residues. V was cut by 3 bases and J by 5 bases, with 19 bases left in between.